This is a list of T cell receptor beta chains from one sample in a study of patients and donors after allogeneic stem cell transplantation. MiXCR was run by TCRdb on the RT-PCR reads, yielding one entry per CDR3 protein. The table includes about 57,000 distinct CDR3 sequences, more than 10% detected once. Specimen: blood, either unsorted or a sorted T cell fraction (not recorded which). The receptors shown here come from a human donor who was either an allogeneic HSCT recipient or a stem cell or donor lymphocyte infusion donor (not recorded which). It is not recorded whose cells these are; they may come from a transplant donor. Each CDR3 is given with its conserved first and last residue. Fields, in order: J gene, V gene, clone size, D gene, CDR3 protein, CDR3 DNA. A D gene is named only where the DNA matches it firmly. Not every row has a clone size; where given, it reads once, few, many or a size class.

TRBJ2-1	TRBV6-5	NA	NA	CASSYSNNNEQFF	TGTGCCAGCAGTTACTCCAACAACAATGAGCAGTTCTTC
TRBJ2-3	TRBV12-3/TRBV12-4	NA	NA	CASSWGTTDTQYF	TGTGCCAGCAGTTGGGGGACAACAGATACGCAGTATTTT
TRBJ1-4	TRBV6-5	many	TRBD1	CASSSFDRGGEKLFF	TGTGCCAGCAGTTCGTTCGACAGGGGAGGGGAAAAACTGTTTTTT
TRBJ2-1	TRBV7-3	few	NA	CASSLIGGTNEQFF	TGTGCCAGCAGCTTAATTGGCGGAACCAATGAGCAGTTCTTC
TRBJ1-2	TRBV10-1	NA	NA	CAGGQVRGYTF	TGCGCCGGAGGGCAGGTCCGTGGCTACACCTTC
TRBJ2-5	TRBV7-6	many	TRBD2	CASSLEGSGSMLETQYF	TGTGCCAGCAGCTTAGAGGGTAGCGGGAGTATGTTAGAGACCCAGTACTTC
TRBJ1-5	TRBV20-1	NA	TRBD1	CSARSSGDRAGNQPQHF	TGCAGTGCTAGATCGAGCGGAGACAGGGCTGGCAATCAGCCCCAGCATTTT
TRBJ2-1	TRBV20-1	NA	NA	CSASRLASGEQFF	TGCAGTGCTAGTAGGCTAGCGTCCGGCGAGCAGTTCTTC
TRBJ2-7	TRBV10-3	few	NA	CAISEVSYEQYF	TGTGCCATCAGTGAGGTCAGCTACGAGCAGTACTTC
TRBJ1-4	TRBV5-8	many	TRBD1	CASSWDPGQANEKLFF	TGTGCCAGCAGCTGGGACCCGGGACAGGCTAATGAAAAACTGTTTTTT
TRBJ1-2	TRBV9	few	TRBD1	CASSVGAVDRGRPAHGYTF	TGTGCCAGCAGCGTAGGGGCGGTTGACAGGGGCCGCCCAGCCCATGGCTACACCTTC
TRBJ2-2	TRBV20-1	few	NA	CSARLPREGGELFF	TGCAGTGCTAGACTCCCCAGGGAAGGCGGGGAGCTGTTTTTT
TRBJ2-7	TRBV5-1	few	NA	CASSLARGSSYEQYF	TGCGCCAGCAGCTTGGCACGCGGAAGCTCCTACGAGCAGTACTTC
TRBJ2-1	TRBV29-1	many	TRBD2	CSVESGGRAVNEQFF	TGCAGCGTTGAATCGGGCGGGAGGGCCGTCAATGAGCAGTTCTTC
TRBJ2-2	TRBV4-2	few	TRBD2	CASSLSGSGNGELFF	TGTGCCAGCAGCCTTAGCGGGAGTGGGAACGGGGAGCTGTTTTTT
TRBJ2-1	TRBV7-9	many	NA	CASSPQDRSYNEQFF	TGTGCCAGCAGCCCCCAGGACCGCTCCTACAATGAGCAGTTCTTC
TRBJ2-7	TRBV12-3/TRBV12-4	many	TRBD1	CASSPFGDRGYEQYF	TGTGCCAGCAGTCCTTTCGGGGACAGGGGCTACGAGCAGTACTTC
TRBJ1-5	TRBV9	few	TRBD1	CASSPGTAYQPQHF	TGTGCCAGCAGCCCTGGGACAGCCTATCAGCCCCAGCATTTT
TRBJ2-6	TRBV13	many	NA	CASSPGGPGTGANVLTF	TGTGCCAGCAGCCCCGGGGGTCCGGGAACTGGGGCCAACGTCCTGACTTTC
TRBJ1-2	TRBV12-3/TRBV12-4	NA	TRBD1	CASSPTTGGAYGYTF	TGTGCCAGCAGTCCGACGACAGGGGGCGCTTATGGCTACACCTTC
TRBJ1-4	TRBV7-9	few	NA	CASSLVQGPNEKLFF	TGTGCCAGCAGCTTAGTGCAGGGACCTAATGAAAAACTGTTTTTT
TRBJ2-5	TRBV19	medium-sized	NA	CASSFDRETQYF	TGTGCCAGTAGTTTTGACCGGGAGACCCAGTACTTC
TRBJ1-1	TRBV12-3/TRBV12-4	few	NA	CASSLSTSNTEAFF	TGTGCCAGCAGTTTGTCGACGTCAAACACTGAAGCTTTCTTT
TRBJ1-3	TRBV25-1	many	NA	CASSDTGRGNTIYF	TGTGCCAGCAGTGACACAGGGCGTGGAAACACCATATATTTT
TRBJ1-1	TRBV30	once	NA	CAWSHEGTNTEAFF	TGTGCCTGGAGCCACGAGGGGACTAACACTGAAGCTTTCTTT
TRBJ2-1	TRBV3-1	few	TRBD2	CASSRIAGSSSSYNEQFF	TGTGCCAGCAGCCGGATAGCGGGGTCGTCCAGCTCCTACAATGAGCAGTTCTTC
TRBJ2-1	TRBV5-1	few	NA	CASSLLAREQFF	TGCGCCAGCAGCTTACTAGCCAGAGAGCAGTTCTTC
TRBJ2-7	TRBV29-1	few	NA	CSVESYGQASYEQYF	TGCAGCGTTGAGAGTTACGGTCAGGCCTCCTACGAGCAGTACTTC
TRBJ1-2	TRBV20-1	many	NA	CSARVLAGDNYGYTF	TGCAGTGCTAGAGTTCTGGCAGGGGATAACTATGGCTACACCTTC
TRBJ2-3	TRBV27	NA	NA	CASSLLVPGANLNTQYF	TGTGCCAGCAGTTTACTAGTGCCAGGGGCGAATTTAAATACGCAGTATTTT
TRBJ2-1	TRBV5-6	few	NA	CASSLGQVSGEQFF	TGTGCCAGCAGCTTGGGGCAGGTTTCTGGTGAGCAGTTCTTC
TRBJ2-1	TRBV5-1	NA	TRBD2	CASSPQTSGSLYNEQFF	TGCGCCAGCAGCCCCCAGACTAGCGGGAGCCTGTACAATGAGCAGTTCTTC
TRBJ2-5	TRBV4-1	few	NA	CASSQRVNQETQYF	TGCGCCAGCAGCCAAAGAGTAAACCAAGAGACCCAGTACTTC